Below are 11 T cell receptor beta chains sequenced from a single sample in a study of Ad26.COV2.S vaccination and SARS-CoV-2 variants. Data came from immunoSEQ multiplex PCR; TCRdb stores just in-frame clones and leaves some out. This table has about 350,000 clones, about 90% appearing once. Specimen: peripheral blood, collected after recovery from COVID-19. These receptors originate from a human donor who had recovered from COVID-19.

The rearrangement uses TRBV7-3 and TRBJ1-3, with D perhaps matching TRBD1 (6 bases). This CDR3 has 14 residues. V dropped 1 base and J dropped 8 bases, with 12 bases sitting between them. Germline V gene data show CDR1 as SGHTA and CDR2 as FQGTGA. CDR3 sequence: CASSLRGRGDTIYF. DNA for the CDR3: TGTGCCAGCAGCTTAAGGGGGCGCGGGGACACCATATATTTT.

The CDR3 nucleotides read TGTGCCAGCAGCTTTGGGGTGGCAGGGGGCGGTGAAAAACTGTTTTTT. Amino acid sequence: CASSFGVAGGGEKLFF. The genes are TRBV7-6 and TRBJ1-4, with 8 bases matching TRBD1. Trimming at V came to 3 bases and at J to 7 bases, leaving 10 bases not matched to a gene. CDR1 is SGHVS, CDR2 FNYEAQ, per germline. The CDR3 is made up of 16 amino acids.

The V and J genes are TRBV7-2 and TRBJ1-2; D unresolved. The CDR3 is 16 amino acids. Between the trimmed V and J ends, which lost 2 bases and 4 bases, there was a span of 17 bases. CDR1 and CDR2 from the germline V gene are SGHTA and FQGNSA. The CDR3 DNA follows: TGTGCCAGCAGCTTATCAGGCTTCCCCCCAACCTATGGCTACACCTTC. It yields the protein CASSLSGFPPTYGYTF.

This rearrangement joins TRBV12-1 to TRBJ1-2. TRBV12-1 is a pseudogene segment. This CDR3 comprises 13 residues. The chain's CDR3 is CASSRLRASGYTF. CDR3 DNA: TGTGCCAGCAGCCGCCTTCGGGCCTCTGGCTACACCTTC.

This clone is a singleton in its sample. The chain uses TRBV10-3 and TRBJ2-5; no firm D call. The CDR3 is made up of 13 amino acids. Germline V gene data show CDR1 as ENHRY and CDR2 as SYGVKD. V shed 0 bases and J shed 5 bases, with 7 bases lying between them. The CDR3 DNA follows: TGTGCCATCAGTGAGTCGATGGGTGAGACCCAGTACTTC. Translated, it gives CAISESMGETQYF.

The rearrangement links TRBV29-1 to TRBJ2-7; 8 bases are a match to TRBD2. CDR3 length: 13 amino acids. J was trimmed by 3 bases and V by 4 bases; bases with no gene match: 5. Germline V gives CDR1 SQVTM, CDR2 ANQGSEA. The CDR3 DNA reads TGCAGCGTTGGGAGCGGGGGCCTCTACGAGCAGTACTTC. As protein: CSVGSGGLYEQYF.

This chain uses TRBV5-1 with TRBJ1-1; 7 bases fit TRBD1. Germline CDR1 SGHRS, CDR2 YFSETQ. The CDR3 runs to 15 residues. Trimming took 0 bases from V and 11 from J; bases not matched to a gene: 13. CDR3 residues: CASSLGTGQTRYAFF. The CDR3 DNA follows: TGCGCCAGCAGCTTGGGTACGGGACAGACACGGTACGCTTTCTTT.

V usage is TRBV2 and J usage is TRBJ1-3, with 8 positions matching TRBD1. CDR1 and CDR2 (germline): SNHLY, FYNNEI. The CDR3 is 14 residues long. Losses at the gene ends were 5 bases for V and 2 bases for J; bases not matched to a gene: 2. The CDR3 sequence is CASSPDRAGNTIYF. The CDR3 region has the DNA TGTGCCAGCAGTCCGGACAGGGCTGGAAACACCATATATTTT. Together with reference TRBV2 and TRBJ1-3, the CDR3 gives the full variable domain: EPEVTQTPSHQVTQMGQEVILRCVPISNHLYFYWYRQILGQKVEFLVSFYNNEISEKSEIFDDQFSVERPDGSNFTLKIRSTKLEDSAMYFCASSPDRAGNTIYFGEGSWLTVV.

Note on this clone: Within the sample, other DNA sequences also encode this same CDR3. The chain couples TRBV3-1 (or the pseudogene TRBV3-2) to TRBJ1-3; D ambiguous. Deletions cut 2 bases from V and 0 bases from J, with 5 bases between. The CDR3 loop spans 14 amino acids. Germline V gives CDR1 LGHDT, CDR2 YNNKEL (reference sequence). The CDR3 DNA reads as TGTGCCAGCAGCCAAACGTTCTCTGGAAACACCATATATTTT. It is translated as CASSQTFSGNTIYF.

The rearrangement links TRBV18 to TRBJ2-3; 12 nucleotides match TRBD2. V gave up 2 bases and J gave up 7 bases; unmatched junction bases: 4. The V gene's germline CDR1 is KGHSH and CDR2 LQKENI. The CDR3 contains 15 residues. The CDR3 protein is CASSPSTSGGNTQYF. CDR3 nucleotides: TGTGCCAGCTCACCATCGACTAGCGGGGGAAATACGCAGTATTTT. The entire variable domain, with the rest obtained from reference TRBV18 and TRBJ2-3, is as follows: NAGVMQNPRHLVRRRGQEARLRCSPMKGHSHVYWYRQLPEEGLKFMVYLQKENIIDESGMPKERFSAEFPKEGPSILRIQQVVRGDSAAYFCASSPSTSGGNTQYFGPGTRLTVL.

This clone has a single count. This sequence joins TRBV11-2 and TRBJ1-2; 7 bases map to TRBD1. The length of the CDR3 is 13 residues. V shed 3 bases, J shed 7 bases, and the junction held 5 bases outside the gene matches. Per the germline V gene, CDR1 is SGHAT and CDR2 is FQNNGV. In DNA, the CDR3 is TGTGCCAGCAGCTTCGACAGGGTCGGTGGCTACACCTTC. Translation: CASSFDRVGGYTF. Filled out from reference TRBV11-2 and TRBJ1-2, the complete variable domain reads EAGVAQSPRYKIIEKRQSVAFWCNPISGHATLYWYQQILGQGPKLLIQFQNNGVVDDSQLPKDRFSAERLKGVDSTLKIQPAKLEDSAVYLCASSFDRVGGYTFGSGTRLTVV.